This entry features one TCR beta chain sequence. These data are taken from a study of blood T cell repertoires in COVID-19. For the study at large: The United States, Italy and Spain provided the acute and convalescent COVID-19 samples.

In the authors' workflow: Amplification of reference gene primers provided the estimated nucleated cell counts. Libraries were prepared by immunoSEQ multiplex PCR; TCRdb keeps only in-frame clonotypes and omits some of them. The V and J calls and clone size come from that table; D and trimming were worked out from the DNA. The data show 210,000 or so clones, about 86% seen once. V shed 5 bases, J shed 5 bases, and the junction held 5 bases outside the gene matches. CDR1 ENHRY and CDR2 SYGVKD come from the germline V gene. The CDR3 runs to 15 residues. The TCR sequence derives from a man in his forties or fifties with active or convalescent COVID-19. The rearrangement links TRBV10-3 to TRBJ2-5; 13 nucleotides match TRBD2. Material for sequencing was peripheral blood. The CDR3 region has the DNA TGTGCCATCAGTACCGGGACTAGCGGGACTGAGACCCAGTACTTC. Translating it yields CAISTGTSGTETQYF.